Each of the 30 T cell receptor beta chains below was sequenced from the same sample in a study of shared clonotypes between healthy human individuals. Terminally differentiated effector memory CD45RA+ cells were excluded by CCR7 positive selection of CD45RO-negative cells. The protocol was immunoSEQ multiplex PCR, while the TCRdb copy is restricted to in-frame clones and leaves out a portion. This table has some 1,900,000 clones, about 95% appearing once. The sample consisted of naive CD8+ T cells sorted from blood. The receptors come from a man aged 18 to 30 in good health.

The V call is TRBV5-6, the J call TRBJ1-1; D is uncertain. This CDR3 has 12 residues. CDR1 and CDR2 from the germline V gene are SGHDT and YYEEEE. V was trimmed by 3 bases and J by 8 bases, leaving 11 bases between them. CDR3 region: CASSSSSLEAFF. The CDR3 bases are TGTGCCAGCAGCTCGAGCAGTTTGGAAGCTTTCTTT.

The chain couples TRBV7-8 to TRBJ1-4, with TRBD1 as a possible D gene (5 bases). Germline CDR1 SGHVS, CDR2 FQNEAQ. This CDR3 region has 11 residues. Trimming took 5 bases from V and 7 from J, leaving 5 bases between them. DNA of the CDR3: TGTGCCAGCAGCGGGGCTGAAAAACTGTTTTTT. The encoded protein is CASSGAEKLFF.

V and J are TRBV9 and TRBJ2-7, with 11 nucleotides matching TRBD1. Germline V CDR1 and CDR2: SGDLS, YYNGEE. V gave up 3 bases and J gave up 4 bases; unmatched junction bases: 6. This CDR3 region has 15 residues. CDR3 in DNA: TGTGCCAGCAGCGGCTGGACAGGGGGCATGTACGAGCAGTACTTC. Amino acids: CASSGWTGGMYEQYF.

This sequence joins TRBV4-2 and TRBJ2-7; D possibly corresponds to TRBD1 (6 bases). The germline V and J ends were trimmed by 0 bases and 0 bases, with 12 bases remaining between them. This CDR3 comprises 16 residues. CDR1 and CDR2 from the germline V gene are LGHNA and YNFKEQ. CDR3 region: CASSQDLGQPSYEQYF. CDR3 sequence (DNA): TGTGCCAGCAGCCAAGATTTAGGACAGCCCTCCTACGAGCAGTACTTC.

As regards this clone: Other DNA sequences in the sample encode the same CDR3. The rearrangement joins TRBV27 to TRBJ1-1, with TRBD1 as a possible D gene (5 bases). From germline, CDR1 is MNHEY and CDR2 SMNVEV (reference sequence). This CDR3 spans 13 amino acids. Trimming removed 5 bases at V and 5 bases at J, with 12 bases between. CDR3 sequence (DNA): TGTGCCAGCAGTCCACGTGGGGGAACTGAAGCTTTCTTT. This translates into CASSPRGGTEAFF.

The chain combines TRBV5-1 with TRBJ2-7, with D tentatively TRBD1 (8 bases). The CDR3 sequence is 15 residues long. The V and J ends lost 0 bases and 2 bases respectively, with 12 bases between them. Germline CDR1 SGHRS, CDR2 YFSETQ. The CDR3 nucleotides read TGCGCCAGCAGCTTGGTACAGGGGGGGCCCTACGAGCAGTACTTC. It translates to CASSLVQGGPYEQYF. Drawing the rest from reference TRBV5-1 and TRBJ2-7, the complete variable domain is KAGVTQTPRYLIKTRGQQVTLSCSPISGHRSVSWYQQTPGQGLQFLFEYFSETQRNKGNFPGRFSGRQFSNSRSEMNVSTLELGDSALYLCASSLVQGGPYEQYFGPGTRLTVT.

This chain joins TRBV27 and TRBJ2-5, with 15 positions matching TRBD2. This CDR3 is built from 17 residues. Germline-derived CDR1 and CDR2 are MNHEY and SMNVEV (reference sequence). The V segment lost 0 bases and the J segment 5 bases; nucleotides outside the gene matches: 4. The CDR3 DNA follows: TGTGCCAGCAGTTTATCGGGACTAGCGGGAGGACGGGAGACCCAGTACTTC. It specifies CASSLSGLAGGRETQYF.

J is TRBJ1-1 and V is TRBV13; TRBD1 might be the D (5 bases). The CDR3 has 13 amino acids. The V gene lost 8 bases and the J gene lost 0 bases, with 10 bases spanning the gap. The germline CDR1 and CDR2 sequences are PRHDT and FYEKMQ (reference sequence). As DNA, the CDR3 is TGTGCCAGCTTGGGGGGGATGAACACTGAAGCTTTCTTT. Protein product: CASLGGMNTEAFF.

This chain uses TRBV7-8 with TRBJ2-5; D possibly matches TRBD1 or TRBD2 (5 bases each). Trimming took 5 bases from V and 1 from J, leaving 11 bases between them. The CDR3 totals 14 residues. Germline V CDR1 and CDR2: SGHVS, FQNEAQ. This chain's CDR3 is CASSPWDRQETQYF. The CDR3 DNA reads as TGTGCCAGCAGCCCGTGGGACCGCCAAGAGACCCAGTACTTC.

This sequence joins TRBV20-1 and TRBJ1-1; unclear D gene. The germline V and J ends were trimmed by 3 bases and 0 bases, with 2 bases remaining between them. Germline loops: CDR1 DFQATT, CDR2 SNEGSKA (reference sequence). The CDR3 sequence is 11 residues long. CDR3 residues: CSASLNTEAFF. CDR3 nucleotide sequence: TGCAGTGCTAGCCTGAACACTGAAGCTTTCTTT.

This clone was recorded once. The chain joins TRBV6-6 to TRBJ2-5; D is possibly TRBD2 (5 bases). Deletions cut 10 bases from V and 1 base from J, with 13 bases between. This CDR3 has 13 amino acids. CDR1 MNHNY and CDR2 SVGAGI come from the germline V gene (reference sequence). The chain's CDR3 is CATRAELQETQYF. In DNA form, the CDR3 reads TGTGCCACAAGAGCGGAACTCCAAGAGACCCAGTACTTC.

This chain links TRBV4-1 with TRBJ1-1; 9 bases agree with TRBD1. V dropped 0 bases and J dropped 8; count of bases not matched to a gene: 7. CDR3 length: 15 amino acids. CDR1 is MGHRA and CDR2 is YSYEKL in the germline V gene. The CDR3 loop reads CASSQDGGQGSEAFF. The CDR3 DNA reads TGCGCCAGCAGCCAAGATGGGGGACAGGGCAGCGAAGCTTTCTTT.

The chain recombines TRBV30 with TRBJ2-3; 11 nucleotides match TRBD2. J lost 0 bases, V lost 2 bases, and 7 bases had no gene match. This CDR3 is 17 amino acids long. Germline V lookup: CDR1 GTSNPN, CDR2 SVGIG (reference sequence). CDR3 bases: TGTGCCTGGAGTCGTCTAGCGGGGGGAGCTAGCACAGATACGCAGTATTTT. As protein: CAWSRLAGGASTDTQYF.

CDR3 coding DNA: TGTGCCAGCAGCTCCTGGACAGAACGCCCTCTCTATGGCTACACCTTC. Its protein product is CASSSWTERPLYGYTF. The chain carries TRBV7-2 and TRBJ1-2; possible D gene TRBD1, 6 bases. Germline assignment: CDR1 SGHTA and CDR2 FQGNSA. The CDR3 loop spans 16 amino acids. The ends were cut back, 4 bases at V and 4 bases at J, with 19 bases in the middle.

The chain uses TRBV5-1 and TRBJ1-6; 10 bases line up with TRBD1. Germline CDR1 is SGHRS and CDR2 is YFSETQ. This CDR3 contains 19 residues. Losses at the gene ends were 4 bases for V and 5 bases for J; bases not matched to a gene: 15. CDR3: CASSQMPTSGTGDNSPLHF. The CDR3 bases are TGCGCCAGCAGCCAAATGCCCACTTCCGGGACAGGGGATAATTCACCCCTCCACTTT.

This rearrangement joins TRBV27 to TRBJ1-3; no clear D gene. The CDR3 runs to 14 residues. The ends were cut back, 2 bases at V and 2 bases at J, with 7 bases in the middle. The V gene's germline CDR1 is MNHEY and CDR2 SMNVEV (reference sequence). The CDR3 spells CASSLAHPGNTIYF. CDR3 in DNA: TGTGCCAGCAGTTTAGCCCACCCTGGAAACACCATATATTTT.

The chain recombines TRBV9 with TRBJ1-5; no reliable D call. Per germline, CDR1 SGDLS and CDR2 YYNGEE. The CDR3 has 15 residues. V was trimmed by 2 bases and J by 4 bases, leaving 13 bases between them. This chain's CDR3 is CASSVDGVGNQPQHF. For the CDR3, the DNA is TGTGCCAGCAGCGTCGACGGGGTTGGGAATCAGCCCCAGCATTTT.

V and J are TRBV27 and TRBJ2-7, with D hard to call. The CDR3 length is 16 residues. Trimming removed 5 bases at V and 2 bases at J, with 19 bases between. Germline CDR1 MNHEY, CDR2 SMNVEV (reference sequence). CDR3 sequence (DNA): TGTGCCAGCAGTGAGAATTCCGGCGGAGTCCCCTACGAGCAGTACTTC. Translation: CASSENSGGVPYEQYF.

The chain carries TRBV2 and TRBJ2-2; TRBD2 aligns across 15 bases. CDR3 length: 19 residues. V lost 6 bases, J lost 2 bases, and 10 bases stayed unmatched. Looked up from germline, CDR1 is SNHLY and CDR2 is FYNNEI. The DNA of the CDR3 is TGTGCCAGCAGCGATGTTCGGACTAGCGGGAGGGGAAACACCGGGGAGCTGTTTTTT. Residues: CASSDVRTSGRGNTGELFF. Combining the CDR3 with reference TRBV2 and TRBJ2-2 gives the whole variable domain EPEVTQTPSHQVTQMGQEVILRCVPISNHLYFYWYRQILGQKVEFLVSFYNNEISEKSEIFDDQFSVERPDGSNFTLKIRSTKLEDSAMYFCASSDVRTSGRGNTGELFFGEGSRLTVL.

The chain uses TRBV5-1 and TRBJ1-2; 9 nucleotides match TRBD1. Per the germline V gene, CDR1 is SGHRS and CDR2 is YFSETQ. V shed 5 bases and J 2 bases; nucleotides not matched to a gene: 13. This CDR3 is built from 17 residues. The CDR3 is CASRLTPDRGTNYGYTF. The CDR3 DNA reads as TGCGCCAGCAGACTTACCCCCGACAGGGGGACCAACTATGGCTACACCTTC.

The V and J genes are TRBV10-3 and TRBJ2-1, with 10 bases identical to TRBD2. The CDR3 has 13 residues. Germline trimming cut 5 bases from V and 7 bases from J; bases unmatched to any gene: 2. The V gene's germline CDR1 is ENHRY and CDR2 SYGVKD. The chain's CDR3 is CAISTGLANEQFF. The CDR3 DNA sequence: TGTGCCATCAGTACGGGACTAGCGAATGAGCAGTTCTTC.

The chain is built from TRBV5-3 and TRBJ2-5, with D possibly being TRBD1 or TRBD2 (5 bases each). TRBV5-3 is filed as an ORF, its function uncertain. The V gene lost 3 bases and the J gene lost 4 bases, with 13 bases spanning the gap. The CDR3 contains 14 residues. As DNA, the CDR3 is TGTGCCAGAAGCTCCCCGGGTGGGGGAGAGACCCAGTACTTC. Its protein product is CARSSPGGGETQYF.

The chain is built from TRBV5-6 and TRBJ2-1; TRBD1 aligns across 10 bases. The CDR3 sequence is 16 residues long. The germline V gene has CDR1 SGHDT and CDR2 YYEEEE. The V segment lost 4 bases and the J segment 2 bases; nucleotides outside the gene matches: 6. The CDR3 protein is CASSASTGGAYNEQFF. The CDR3 DNA is TGTGCCAGCAGCGCCTCGACAGGGGGCGCCTACAATGAGCAGTTCTTC.

This chain joins TRBV6-1 and TRBJ2-3; the D gene is possibly TRBD2 (5 bases). Trimming pared 0 bases from V and 0 bases from J, leaving 16 bases between. CDR1 is MNHNS, CDR2 SASEGT, per germline. The CDR3 has 18 residues. DNA for the CDR3: TGTGCCAGCAGTGAAGCGGACCTAGCAGGAACTAGCACAGATACGCAGTATTTT. Translating it yields CASSEADLAGTSTDTQYF.

The V call is TRBV25-1, the J call TRBJ2-7; D ambiguous. Germline CDR1 MGHDK, CDR2 SYGVNS. The V and J ends lost 1 base and 4 bases respectively, with 11 bases between them. The CDR3 is 14 amino acids. CDR3 sequence reads: CASSEFLRLYEQYF. In DNA form, the CDR3 reads TGTGCCAGCAGTGAATTCTTACGGTTATACGAGCAGTACTTC.

This chain joins TRBV4-3 and TRBJ2-5; D is ambiguous. The CDR3 sequence is 17 residues long. Per the germline V gene, CDR1 is LGHNA and CDR2 is YSLEER. V dropped 0 bases and J dropped 1 base, with 15 bases sitting between them. CDR3 nucleotides: TGCGCCAGCAGCCAAGATTGGACGGTGGGTCGCCAAGAGACCCAGTACTTC. This codes for CASSQDWTVGRQETQYF.

The rearrangement links TRBV2 to TRBJ1-2; 12 nucleotides line up with TRBD1. This CDR3 has 17 residues. V shed 1 base, J shed 3 bases, and the junction held 6 bases outside the gene matches. CDR1 and CDR2 from the germline V gene are SNHLY and FYNNEI. CDR3 in DNA: TGTGCCAGCAGTGAAGGAGGGACAGGGGGCGAAGACTATGGCTACACCTTC. It is translated as CASSEGGTGGEDYGYTF.

The rearrangement joins TRBV14 to TRBJ1-2; D not resolved. Per the germline V gene, CDR1 is SGHDN and CDR2 is FVKESK. Trimming cost V 1 base and J 4 bases, with 7 bases left between them. The CDR3 runs to 13 residues. In DNA form, the CDR3 reads TGTGCCAGCAGCCAAGGCAACAGCTATGGCTACACCTTC. The encoded protein is CASSQGNSYGYTF.

A word on this clone: At the DNA level, this CDR3 is encoded by other sequences in the same sample as well. This chain links TRBV5-6 with TRBJ1-5; no reliable D call. V was clipped by 2 bases and J by 0 bases, with 6 bases between them. The CDR3 is made up of 14 amino acids. Germline CDR1 SGHDT, CDR2 YYEEEE. The CDR3 bases are TGTGCCAGCAGCTTATGGGATAGCAATCAGCCCCAGCATTTT. Translating it yields CASSLWDSNQPQHF.

J is TRBJ1-4 and V is TRBV5-1; 7 bases match TRBD1. V trimming: 4 bases; J trimming: 5 bases; junction bases outside the gene matches: 11. This CDR3 contains 16 residues. In germline, CDR1 is SGHRS, CDR2 YFSETQ. The CDR3 bases are TGCGCCAGCAGCCCCGCAGGGGACAGCGAAAATGAAAAACTGTTTTTT. Amino acid sequence: CASSPAGDSENEKLFF.